The sequence of this T cell receptor beta chain was determined in a study of T-cell memory formation after mild COVID-19. Between the trimmed V and J ends, which lost 3 bases and 2 bases, there was a span of 5 bases. There are 13 residues in the CDR3. Germline assignment: CDR1 MNHEY and CDR2 SVGEGT. One entry per CDR3 protein, called by TCRdb with MiXCR from the 5' RACE reads. The data show about 340,000 distinct CDR3 sequences, with around 21% seen just once and roughly an eighth held by the top ten. Material for sequencing was PBMCs or a T cell subset sorted from them (not recorded which). V usage is TRBV6-2 or TRBV6-3 and J usage is TRBJ1-5; no clear D. This clonotype was obtained from an adult woman who had mild COVID-19 (a few samples of this study predate the infection). Cell type and time point are not known. The CDR3 DNA reads as TGTGCCAGCAGTTATAACGGCAATCAGCCCCAGCATTTT. It is translated as CASSYNGNQPQHF.